This TCR beta chain emerged from a study of T cell changes during pregnancy in multiple sclerosis. CDR1 and CDR2 (germline): SGHDN, FVKESK. The CDR3 sequence is 12 residues long. With 4 bases removed from V and 3 bases from J, the gap between germline ends came to 7 bases. TCRdb keeps only in-frame clones here, not all; method: immunoSEQ multiplex PCR. The table includes tens of thousands of clones, 75% to 95% detected once. The chain joins TRBV14 to TRBJ2-7; D is unresolved. The source material was CD4+ T cells from peripheral blood mononuclear cells, sampled before pregnancy. This sequence was found in a female donor with multiple sclerosis, enrolled in a pregnancy study. As DNA, the CDR3 is TGTGCCAGCAGCCCTACCTTCTACGAGCAGTACTTC. Translation gives CASSPTFYEQYF.